A selection of T cell receptor beta chains follows, all from one sample in a study of blood T cell repertoires in COVID-19. Clones were sequenced by immunoSEQ multiplex PCR, and TCRdb holds only the in-frame ones, with some missing. The sample contains approximately 200,000 clones, roughly 85% of which appear only once. Sequencing used PBMCs or T cells enriched from blood (not recorded which). The receptor set was obtained from a man aged 40-49 years who had recovered from COVID-19. The CDR3 runs from the conserved cysteine through the conserved F or W. D genes are given only for firm matches. Rows give clone size only sometimes, using once, few, many, or a class for an expanded clone.

once | TRBJ1-5 | TRBD1 | TRBV15 | CATSRYPGQGAKVANQPQHF | TGTGCCACCAGCAGATATCCGGGACAGGGGGCGAAAGTCGCGAATCAGCCCCAGCATTTT
few | TRBJ2-2 | TRBD2 | TRBV18 | CASSLTSGRATGELFF | TGTGCCAGCTCACTTACTAGCGGGAGGGCCACCGGGGAGCTGTTTTTT
. | TRBJ2-5 | . | TRBV7-9 | CASSLQGGQETQYF | TGTGCCAGCAGCTTACAGGGAGGTCAAGAGACCCAGTACTTC
. | TRBJ2-2 | TRBD2 | TRBV11-3 | CASSSPKGGRDTGELFF | TGTGCCAGCAGCTCCCCCAAAGGCGGGAGGGACACCGGGGAGCTGTTTTTT
. | TRBJ2-1 | . | TRBV24-1 | CATRAQGNDEQFF | TGTGCCACCAGAGCACAGGGAAACGATGAGCAGTTCTTC
. | TRBJ1-1 | . | TRBV9 | CASSAGVRGTEAFF | TGTGCCAGCAGCGCCGGTGTCCGGGGAACTGAAGCTTTCTTT
few | TRBJ2-7 | . | TRBV6-1 | CASSEVSARAPYEQYF | TGTGCCAGCAGTGAAGTTTCGGCTAGAGCTCCCTACGAGCAGTACTTC
. | TRBJ2-1 | TRBD2 | TRBV30 | CACSETSGRHYNEQFF | TGTGCCTGCAGTGAGACTAGCGGGAGACATTACAATGAGCAGTTCTTC
. | TRBJ1-1 | . | TRBV7-6 | CASSLAVRNTEAFF | TGTGCCAGCAGCTTAGCTGTGAGGAACACTGAAGCTTTCTTT
. | TRBJ2-2 | TRBD2 | TRBV7-8 | CASSLGTSGAGELFF | TGTGCCAGCAGCCTCGGGACTAGCGGAGCCGGGGAGCTGTTTTTT
. | TRBJ1-2 | . | TRBV6-5 | CASSYGRDFYGYTF | TGTGCCAGCAGTTACGGCAGGGATTTCTATGGCTACACCTTC
. | TRBJ2-3 | . | TRBV11-3 | CASSPTHVVGGPDTQYF | TGTGCCAGCAGCCCGACCCATGTGGTAGGAGGACCAGATACGCAGTATTTT
. | TRBJ1-6 | TRBD1 | TRBV5-6 | CASHGGQVNSPLHF | TGTGCCAGCCACGGTGGACAGGTTAATTCACCCCTCCACTTT
. | TRBJ1-1 | . | TRBV18 | CASSTELNTEAFF | TGTGCCAGCTCAACAGAGTTGAACACTGAAGCTTTCTTT